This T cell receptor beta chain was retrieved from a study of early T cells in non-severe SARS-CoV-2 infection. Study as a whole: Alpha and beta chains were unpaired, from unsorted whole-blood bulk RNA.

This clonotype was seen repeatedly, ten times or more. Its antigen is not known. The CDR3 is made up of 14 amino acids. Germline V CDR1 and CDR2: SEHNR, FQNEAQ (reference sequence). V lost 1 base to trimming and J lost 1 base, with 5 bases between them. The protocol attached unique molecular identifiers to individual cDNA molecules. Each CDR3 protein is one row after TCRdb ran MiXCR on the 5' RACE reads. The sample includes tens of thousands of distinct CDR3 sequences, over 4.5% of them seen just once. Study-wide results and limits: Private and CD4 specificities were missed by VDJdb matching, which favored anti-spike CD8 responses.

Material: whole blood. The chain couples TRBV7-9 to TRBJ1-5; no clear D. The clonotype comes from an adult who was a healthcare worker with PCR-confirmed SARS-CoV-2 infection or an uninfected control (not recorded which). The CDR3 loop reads CASSLERSNQPQHF. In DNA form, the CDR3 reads TGTGCCAGCAGCTTAGAGCGGAGCAATCAGCCCCAGCATTTT.